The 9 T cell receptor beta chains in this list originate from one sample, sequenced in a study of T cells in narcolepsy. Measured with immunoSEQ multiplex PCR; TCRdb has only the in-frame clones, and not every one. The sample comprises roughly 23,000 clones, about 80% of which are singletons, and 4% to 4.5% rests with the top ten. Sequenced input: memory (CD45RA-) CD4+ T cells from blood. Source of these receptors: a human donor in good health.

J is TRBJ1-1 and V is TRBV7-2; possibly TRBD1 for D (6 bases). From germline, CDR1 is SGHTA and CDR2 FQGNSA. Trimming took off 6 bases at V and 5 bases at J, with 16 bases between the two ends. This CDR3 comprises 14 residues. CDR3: CASSYGGVRTEAFF. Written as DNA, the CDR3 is TGTGCCAGCAGTTACGGGGGCGTGAGAACTGAAGCTTTCTTT.

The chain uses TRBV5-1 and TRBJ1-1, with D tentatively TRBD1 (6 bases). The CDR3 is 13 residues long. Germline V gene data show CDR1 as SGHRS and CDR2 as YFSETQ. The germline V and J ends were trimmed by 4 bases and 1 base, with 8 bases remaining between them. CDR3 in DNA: TGCGCCAGCAGCCCGACAGGGAACACTGAAGCTTTCTTT. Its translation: CASSPTGNTEAFF.

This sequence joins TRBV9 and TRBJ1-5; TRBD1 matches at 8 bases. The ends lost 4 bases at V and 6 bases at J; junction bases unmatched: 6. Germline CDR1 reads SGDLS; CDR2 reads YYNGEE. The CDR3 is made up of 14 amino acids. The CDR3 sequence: CASSRGQGSQPQHF. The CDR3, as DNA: TGTGCCAGCAGCCGCGGACAGGGCAGTCAGCCCCAGCATTTT.

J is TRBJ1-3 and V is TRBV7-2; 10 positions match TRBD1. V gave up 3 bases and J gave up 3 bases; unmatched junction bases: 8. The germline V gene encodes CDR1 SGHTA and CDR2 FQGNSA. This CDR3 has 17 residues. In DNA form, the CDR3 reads TGTGCCAGCAGCTTTGGGCCAGACAGGGGGCATGGAAACACCATATATTTT. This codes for CASSFGPDRGHGNTIYF.

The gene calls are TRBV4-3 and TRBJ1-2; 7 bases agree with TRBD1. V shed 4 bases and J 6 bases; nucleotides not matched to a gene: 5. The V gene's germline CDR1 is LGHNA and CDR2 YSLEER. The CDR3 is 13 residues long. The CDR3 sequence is CASSPTGVHGYTF. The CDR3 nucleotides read TGCGCCAGCAGCCCAACAGGGGTCCATGGCTACACCTTC.

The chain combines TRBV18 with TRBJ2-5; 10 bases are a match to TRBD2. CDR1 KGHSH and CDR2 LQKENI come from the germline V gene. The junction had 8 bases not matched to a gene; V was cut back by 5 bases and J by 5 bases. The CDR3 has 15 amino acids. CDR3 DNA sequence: TGTGCCAGCTCAGAGCCCGGGACTAGCGCTGAGACCCAGTACTTC. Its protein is CASSEPGTSAETQYF.

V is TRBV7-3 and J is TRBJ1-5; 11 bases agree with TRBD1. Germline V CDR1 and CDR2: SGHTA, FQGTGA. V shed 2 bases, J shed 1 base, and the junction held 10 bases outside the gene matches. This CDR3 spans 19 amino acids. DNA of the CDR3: TGTGCCAGCAGCTTAGTGGGGTACGGGACAGGGGGGAGCAATCAGCCCCAGCATTTT. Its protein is CASSLVGYGTGGSNQPQHF.

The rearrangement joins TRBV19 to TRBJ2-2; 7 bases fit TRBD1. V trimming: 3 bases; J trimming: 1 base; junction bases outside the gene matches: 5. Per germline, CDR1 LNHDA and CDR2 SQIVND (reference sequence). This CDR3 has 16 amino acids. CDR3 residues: CASSIKGAMNTGELFF. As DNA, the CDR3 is TGTGCCAGTAGTATCAAGGGGGCAATGAACACCGGGGAGCTGTTTTTT.

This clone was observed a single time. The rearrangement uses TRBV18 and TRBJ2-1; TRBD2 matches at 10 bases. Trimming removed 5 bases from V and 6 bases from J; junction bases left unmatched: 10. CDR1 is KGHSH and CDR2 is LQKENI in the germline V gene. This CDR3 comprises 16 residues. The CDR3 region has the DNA TGTGCCAGCTCATTCCGAGCGGGGGGGCACCGCAATGAGCAGTTCTTC. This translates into CASSFRAGGHRNEQFF.